This T cell receptor beta chain was recorded in a study of blood T cell repertoires in COVID-19. Study-wide background: The cDNA or gDNA used as material had been derived from T cells, B-cell-depleted T cells, or PBMCs.

This CDR3 region has 16 residues. Trimming at V came to 2 bases and at J to 4 bases, leaving 10 bases not matched to a gene. CDR1 and CDR2 (germline): LNHNV, YYDKDF (reference sequence). In the source study's methods: For nucleated cells, counts were estimated from reference gene primer amplification. Measured with immunoSEQ multiplex PCR; TCRdb has only the in-frame clones, and not every one. The DNA gave D and trimming, while V, J and clone size come from that table. Of approximately 85,000 clones in the sample, around 86% were seen once. The rearrangement links TRBV15 to TRBJ1-2; 7 positions match TRBD1. This receptor was taken from a man aged 50 to 59 with active or convalescent COVID-19. Sequencing used peripheral blood. The CDR3: CATSRPGQGESYGYTF. CDR3 DNA sequence: TGTGCCACCAGCAGACCAGGTCAGGGGGAAAGCTATGGCTACACCTTC.